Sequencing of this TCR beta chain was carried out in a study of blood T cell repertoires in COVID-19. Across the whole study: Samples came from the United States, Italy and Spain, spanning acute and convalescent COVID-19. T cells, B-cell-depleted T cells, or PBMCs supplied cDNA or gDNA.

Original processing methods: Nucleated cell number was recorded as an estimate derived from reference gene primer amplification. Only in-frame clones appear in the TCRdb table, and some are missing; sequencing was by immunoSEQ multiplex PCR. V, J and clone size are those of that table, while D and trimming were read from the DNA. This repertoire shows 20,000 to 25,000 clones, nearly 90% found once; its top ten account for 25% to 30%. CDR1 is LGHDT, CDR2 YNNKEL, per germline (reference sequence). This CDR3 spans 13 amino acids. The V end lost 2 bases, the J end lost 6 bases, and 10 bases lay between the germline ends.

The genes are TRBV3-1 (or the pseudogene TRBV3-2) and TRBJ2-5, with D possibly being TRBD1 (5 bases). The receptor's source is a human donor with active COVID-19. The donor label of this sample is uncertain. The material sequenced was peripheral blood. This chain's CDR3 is CASSQSTGKTQYF. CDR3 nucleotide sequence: TGTGCCAGCAGCCAATCCACAGGCAAGACCCAGTACTTC.